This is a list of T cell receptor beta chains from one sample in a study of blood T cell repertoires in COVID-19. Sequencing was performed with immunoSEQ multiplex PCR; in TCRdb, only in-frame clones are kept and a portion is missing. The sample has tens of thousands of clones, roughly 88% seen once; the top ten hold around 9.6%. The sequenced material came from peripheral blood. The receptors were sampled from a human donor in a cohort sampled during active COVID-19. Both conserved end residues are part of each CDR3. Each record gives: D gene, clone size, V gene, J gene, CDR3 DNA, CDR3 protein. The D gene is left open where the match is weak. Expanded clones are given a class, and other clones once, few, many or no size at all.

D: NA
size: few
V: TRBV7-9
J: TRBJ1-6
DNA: TGTGCCAGCAGCCCCGGACTGGATTCACCCCTCCACTTT
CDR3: CASSPGLDSPLHF

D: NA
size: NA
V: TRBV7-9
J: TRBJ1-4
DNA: TGTGCCAGCAGCTTAGCCGGGGGTACTAATGAAAAACTGTTTTTT
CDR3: CASSLAGGTNEKLFF

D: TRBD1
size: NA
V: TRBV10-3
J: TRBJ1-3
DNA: TGTGCCATCAGTGATCGGGACAGGGCTGGAAACACCATATATTTT
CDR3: CAISDRDRAGNTIYF

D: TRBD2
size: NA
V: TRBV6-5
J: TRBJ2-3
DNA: TGTGCCAGCAGTTCCCCCAGCGGGAATCGAGATACGCAGTATTTT
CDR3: CASSSPSGNRDTQYF

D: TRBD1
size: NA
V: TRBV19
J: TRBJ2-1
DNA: TGTGCCAGTAGGGTGACAGGGACCCCCTACAATGAGCAGTTCTTC
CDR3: CASRVTGTPYNEQFF

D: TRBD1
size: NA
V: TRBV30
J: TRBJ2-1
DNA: TGTGCCTGGAGTCGCGGGACAGGGAACAGGAATGAGCAGTTCTTC
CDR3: CAWSRGTGNRNEQFF

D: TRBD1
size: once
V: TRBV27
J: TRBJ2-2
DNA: TGTGCCAGCAGTTCCTGGACAGGGGGCACCGGGGAGCTGTTTTTT
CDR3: CASSSWTGGTGELFF

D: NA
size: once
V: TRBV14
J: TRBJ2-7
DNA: TGTGCCAGCAGCCAAGTACAGGCCTACGAGCAGTACTTC
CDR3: CASSQVQAYEQYF

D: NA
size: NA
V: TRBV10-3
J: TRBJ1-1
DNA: TGTGCCATCAGTCCCACCGAGAATCCTCAAGAGGCTTTCTTT
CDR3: CAISPTENPQEAFF

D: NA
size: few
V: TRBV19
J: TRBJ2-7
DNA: TGTGCCAGTAGTATAGTGGGAGCAGGAGAGCAGTACTTC
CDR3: CASSIVGAGEQYF

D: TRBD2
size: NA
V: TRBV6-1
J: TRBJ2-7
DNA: TGTGCCAGCAGTGAAGCCTGGGGGGGATACTCCTACGAGCAGTACTTC
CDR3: CASSEAWGGYSYEQYF

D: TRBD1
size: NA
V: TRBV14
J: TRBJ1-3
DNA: TGTGCCAGCAGCCGCAGGACAGGGAATGGAAACACCATATATTTT
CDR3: CASSRRTGNGNTIYF

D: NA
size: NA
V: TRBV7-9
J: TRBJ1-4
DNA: TGTGCCACCCCTTCACTAGGGCCTAATGAAAAACTGTTTTTT
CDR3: CATPSLGPNEKLFF

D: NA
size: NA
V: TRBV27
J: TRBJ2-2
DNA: TGTGCCAGCAGGCCCGGCGGGCCCGTCGGGGAGCTGTTTTTT
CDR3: CASRPGGPVGELFF

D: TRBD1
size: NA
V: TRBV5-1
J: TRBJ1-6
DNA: TGCGCCAGCAGCTCCGGACAGGATAATTCACCCCTCCACTTT
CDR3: CASSSGQDNSPLHF

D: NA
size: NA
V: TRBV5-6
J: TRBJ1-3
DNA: TGTGCCAGCAGCTTGAGGGGCAGGGGCGACGGAAACACCATATATTTT
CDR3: CASSLRGRGDGNTIYF

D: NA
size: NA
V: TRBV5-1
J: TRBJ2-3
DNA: TGCGCCAGCAGCTTGGGAGCGAACACAGATACGCAGTATTTT
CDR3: CASSLGANTDTQYF

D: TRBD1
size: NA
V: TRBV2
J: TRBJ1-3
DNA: TGTGCCAGCAGACAGGGGGCTTCTGGAAACACCATATATTTT
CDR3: CASRQGASGNTIYF

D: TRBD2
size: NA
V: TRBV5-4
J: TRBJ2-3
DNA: TGTGCCAGCAGTGAATGGGCTAGCGGTACCCGTTGGCAGTATTTT
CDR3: CASSEWASGTRWQYF

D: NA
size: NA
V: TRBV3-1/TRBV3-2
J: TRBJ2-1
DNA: TGTGCCAGCAGCCAAGATTGGGCGGGCCCCATGGGAGAGCAGTTCTTC
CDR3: CASSQDWAGPMGEQFF

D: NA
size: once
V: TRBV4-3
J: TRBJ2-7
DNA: TGCGCCAGCAGCCAAGAGTGGGGGCTTGGATCCTACGAGCAGTACTTC
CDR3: CASSQEWGLGSYEQYF

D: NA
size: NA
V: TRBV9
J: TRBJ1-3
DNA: TGTGCCAGCAGCCCGCCCCGGGCAGGGGCCTCTGGAAACACCATATATTTT
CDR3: CASSPPRAGASGNTIYF

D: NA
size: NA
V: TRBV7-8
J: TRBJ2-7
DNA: TGTGCCAGCAGCTTAGCCGAGGGATCGGGAGAGCAGTACTTC
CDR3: CASSLAEGSGEQYF

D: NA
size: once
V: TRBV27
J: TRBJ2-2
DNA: TGTGCCAGCAGTTTAAGAGGAGGTACCGGGGAGCTGTTTTTT
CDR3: CASSLRGGTGELFF

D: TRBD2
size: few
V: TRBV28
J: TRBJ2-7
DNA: TGTGCCAGCAGTTACACTAGCGGGAGTCTTTACGAGCAGTACTTC
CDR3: CASSYTSGSLYEQYF

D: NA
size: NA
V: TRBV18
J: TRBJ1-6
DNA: TGTGCCAGCTCAACGGGACAAACGAATTCACCCCTCCACTTT
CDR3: CASSTGQTNSPLHF

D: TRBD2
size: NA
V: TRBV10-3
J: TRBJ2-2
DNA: TGTGCCATCAGTGAGCGGGGGGGCGCGTTCCCCGGGGAGCTGTTTTTT
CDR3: CAISERGGAFPGELFF

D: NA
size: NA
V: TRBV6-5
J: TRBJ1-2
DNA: TGTGCCAGCAGTTACTCGAGGGGGGGTTATGGCTACACCTTC
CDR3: CASSYSRGGYGYTF

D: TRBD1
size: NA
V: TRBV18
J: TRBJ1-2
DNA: TGTGCCAGCTCCCCGAGGACAGGGCATGGCTACACCTTC
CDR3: CASSPRTGHGYTF

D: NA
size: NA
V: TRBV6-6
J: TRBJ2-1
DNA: TGTGCCAGCAGTTACCCGGGGGGCGAGCAGTTCTTC
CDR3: CASSYPGGEQFF

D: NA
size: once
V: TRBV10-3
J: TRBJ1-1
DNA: TGTGCCATCAGTGAGAAGGGACATCTGAACGGTGAAGCTTTCTTT
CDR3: CAISEKGHLNGEAFF

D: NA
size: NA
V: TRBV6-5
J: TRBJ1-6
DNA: TGTGCCAGCAGTTATGTCCGGGGGTCACCCCTCCACTTT
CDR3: CASSYVRGSPLHF

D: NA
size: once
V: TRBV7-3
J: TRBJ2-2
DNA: TGTGCCAGCAGCTTATCACAGCTCGACACCGGGGAGCTGTTTTTT
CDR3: CASSLSQLDTGELFF

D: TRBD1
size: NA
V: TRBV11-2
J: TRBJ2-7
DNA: TGTGCCAGCAGCTTAGAATGGACAGGGGGGCTCTACGAGCAGTACTTC
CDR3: CASSLEWTGGLYEQYF

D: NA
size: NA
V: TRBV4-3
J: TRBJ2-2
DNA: TGCGCCAGCAGCCAAGCAAGGCAGGACATCACCGGGGAGCTGTTTTTT
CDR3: CASSQARQDITGELFF

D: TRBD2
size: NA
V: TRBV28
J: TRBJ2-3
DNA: TGTGCCAGCAGTTCGGCGGGAGGGCCAACAGATACGCAGTATTTT
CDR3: CASSSAGGPTDTQYF

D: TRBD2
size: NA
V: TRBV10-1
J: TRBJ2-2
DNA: TGCGCCAGCAGTGGGACTAGCGGGAGTCGAGCCGGGGAGCTGTTTTTT
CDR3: CASSGTSGSRAGELFF

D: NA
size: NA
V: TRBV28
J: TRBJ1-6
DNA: TGTGCCAGCAGTTTAAGGCAGGGGAATTCACCCCTCCACTTT
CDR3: CASSLRQGNSPLHF

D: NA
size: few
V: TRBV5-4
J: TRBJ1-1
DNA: TGTGCCAGCAGCCCGGGAGGGGGTAGGTCGAACACTGAAGCTTTCTTT
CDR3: CASSPGGGRSNTEAFF

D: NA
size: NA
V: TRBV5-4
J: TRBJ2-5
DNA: TGTGCCAGCAGCGACGGGCAGGGCCGTCTGGGGACCCAGTACTTC
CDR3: CASSDGQGRLGTQYF

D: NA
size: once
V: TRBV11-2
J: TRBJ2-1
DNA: TGTGCCAGCAGCTTAGATCGAGACAATGAGCAGTTCTTC
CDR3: CASSLDRDNEQFF

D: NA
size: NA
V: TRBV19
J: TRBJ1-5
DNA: TGTGCCAGTAGTATGGGCCAAGACAATCAGCCCCAGCATTTT
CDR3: CASSMGQDNQPQHF

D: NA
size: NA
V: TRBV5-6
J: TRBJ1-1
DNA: TGTGCCAGCAGCCGGCGGGGGGGAAAAATGAACACTGAAGCTTTCTTT
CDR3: CASSRRGGKMNTEAFF

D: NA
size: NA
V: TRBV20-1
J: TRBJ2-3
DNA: TGCAGTGCTAGTATCCCAGGGGTCAATACGCAGTATTTT
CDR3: CSASIPGVNTQYF

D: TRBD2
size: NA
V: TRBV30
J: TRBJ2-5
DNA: TGTGCCTGGAGTACCTCGGGAGGGACCCAGTACTTC
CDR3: CAWSTSGGTQYF

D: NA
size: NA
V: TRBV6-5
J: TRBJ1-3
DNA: TGTGCCAGCAGGGGTCTGGGAGGACCAGGAAACACCATATATTTT
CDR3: CASRGLGGPGNTIYF

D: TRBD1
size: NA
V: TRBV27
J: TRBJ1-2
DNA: TGTGCCAGCCGCGACAGGGGATCGTGGAACTATGGCTACACCTTC
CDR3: CASRDRGSWNYGYTF

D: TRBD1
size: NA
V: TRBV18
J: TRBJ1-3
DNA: TGTGCCAGCTCACCAGGACAGGGGCCTGGAAACACCATATATTTT
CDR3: CASSPGQGPGNTIYF

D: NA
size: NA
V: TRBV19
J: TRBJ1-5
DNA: TGTGCCAGTAGTATTCAGGGAAACAATCAGCCCCAGCATTTT
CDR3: CASSIQGNNQPQHF

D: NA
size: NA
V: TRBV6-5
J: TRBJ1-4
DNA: TGTGCCAGCAGTTCTCGTTCCGGGCCTACTAGCGAAAAACTGTTTTTT
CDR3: CASSSRSGPTSEKLFF

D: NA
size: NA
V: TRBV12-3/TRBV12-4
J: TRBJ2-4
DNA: TGTGCCAGCAGTTTTCAGGAGGGCTACATTCAGTACTTC
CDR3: CASSFQEGYIQYF

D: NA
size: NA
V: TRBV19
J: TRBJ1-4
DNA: TGTGCCAGTAGGTCGCTTGGGGGCGCGACTAATGAAAAACTGTTTTTT
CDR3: CASRSLGGATNEKLFF

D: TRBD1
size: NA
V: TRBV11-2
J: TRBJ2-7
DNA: TGTGCCAGCAGCTTTTCGGGACAGGGCTCATACGAGCAGTACTTC
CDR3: CASSFSGQGSYEQYF

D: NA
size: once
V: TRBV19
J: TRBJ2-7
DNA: TGTGCCAGTAGTAGAGGCCGGCCGGAATACGAGCAGTACTTC
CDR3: CASSRGRPEYEQYF